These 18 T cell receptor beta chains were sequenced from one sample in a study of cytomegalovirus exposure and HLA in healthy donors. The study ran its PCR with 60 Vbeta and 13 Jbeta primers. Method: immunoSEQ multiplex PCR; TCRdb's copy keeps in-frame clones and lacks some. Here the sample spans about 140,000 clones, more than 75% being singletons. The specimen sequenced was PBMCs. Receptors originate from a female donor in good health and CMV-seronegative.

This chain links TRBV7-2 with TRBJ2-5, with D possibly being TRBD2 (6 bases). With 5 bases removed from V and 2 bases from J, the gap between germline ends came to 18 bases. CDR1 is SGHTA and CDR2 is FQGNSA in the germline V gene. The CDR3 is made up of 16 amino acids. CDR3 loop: CASSPRLVGIQETQYF. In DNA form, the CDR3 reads TGTGCCAGCAGCCCTAGACTAGTGGGTATTCAAGAGACCCAGTACTTC.

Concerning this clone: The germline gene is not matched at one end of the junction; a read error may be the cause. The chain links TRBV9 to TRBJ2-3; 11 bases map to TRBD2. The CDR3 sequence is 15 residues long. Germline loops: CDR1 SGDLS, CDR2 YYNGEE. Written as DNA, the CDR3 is TGTGCCAGCAACGTAGCGGGAGGGAACACAGATACGCAGTATTTT. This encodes CASNVAGGNTDTQYF.

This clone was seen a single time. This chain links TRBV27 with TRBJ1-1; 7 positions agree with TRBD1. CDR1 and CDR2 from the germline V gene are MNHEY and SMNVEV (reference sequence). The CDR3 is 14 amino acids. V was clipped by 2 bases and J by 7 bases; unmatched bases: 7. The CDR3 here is CASSLRGQVREAFF. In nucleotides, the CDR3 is TGTGCCAGCAGTTTAAGAGGACAGGTACGTGAAGCTTTCTTT.

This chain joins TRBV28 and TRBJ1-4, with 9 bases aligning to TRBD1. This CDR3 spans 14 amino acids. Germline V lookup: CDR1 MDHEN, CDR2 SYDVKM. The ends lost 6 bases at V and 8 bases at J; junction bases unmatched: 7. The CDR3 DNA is TGTGCCAGCAGCGGAGGGACAGGGAGAGAAAAACTGTTTTTT. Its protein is CASSGGTGREKLFF.

In DNA form, the CDR3 reads TGCAGCGTTCCGTTGGGACTAGCGGCGACGATTAGCACAGATACGCAGTATTTT. Protein: CSVPLGLAATISTDTQYF. This chain joins TRBV29-1 and TRBJ2-3; 11 bases map to TRBD2. V lost 5 bases to trimming and J lost 0 bases; unmatched junction nucleotides: 13. CDR1 SQVTM and CDR2 ANQGSEA come from the germline V gene. CDR3 length: 18 residues.

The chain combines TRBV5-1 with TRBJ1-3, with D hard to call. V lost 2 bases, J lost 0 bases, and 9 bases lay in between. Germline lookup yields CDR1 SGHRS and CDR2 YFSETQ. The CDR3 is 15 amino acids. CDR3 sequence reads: CASSLRGISGNTIYF. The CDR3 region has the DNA TGCGCCAGCAGCTTACGGGGAATCTCTGGAAACACCATATATTTT.

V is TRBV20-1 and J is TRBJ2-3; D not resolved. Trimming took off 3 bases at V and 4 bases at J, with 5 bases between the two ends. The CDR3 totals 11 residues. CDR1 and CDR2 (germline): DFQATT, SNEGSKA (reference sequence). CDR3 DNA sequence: TGCAGTGCTAGTGTCGCAGATACGCAGTATTTT. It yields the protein CSASVADTQYF.

In DNA form, the CDR3 reads TGTGCCAGCAGCACAAGTGGGAGTTGGACCGGGGAGCTGTTTTTT. This gives the protein CASSTSGSWTGELFF. The V gene is TRBV7-2, the J gene TRBJ2-2; tentative D call: TRBD2 (5 bases). V was pared by 5 bases and J by 5 bases, with 15 bases between. This CDR3 is 15 amino acids long. Germline CDR1 SGHTA, CDR2 FQGNSA.

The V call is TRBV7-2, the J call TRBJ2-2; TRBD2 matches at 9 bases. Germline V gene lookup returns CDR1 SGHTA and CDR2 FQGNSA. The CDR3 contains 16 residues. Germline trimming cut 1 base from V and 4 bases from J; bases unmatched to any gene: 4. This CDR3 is CASSLVRLAVTGELFF. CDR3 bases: TGTGCCAGCAGCTTAGTCAGACTAGCGGTCACCGGGGAGCTGTTTTTT.

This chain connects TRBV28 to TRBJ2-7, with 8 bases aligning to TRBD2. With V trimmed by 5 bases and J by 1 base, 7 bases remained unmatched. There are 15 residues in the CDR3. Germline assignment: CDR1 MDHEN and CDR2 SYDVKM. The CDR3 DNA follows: TGTGCCAGCAGTATCCGGACTAGCTTATCCTACGAGCAGTACTTC. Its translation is CASSIRTSLSYEQYF.

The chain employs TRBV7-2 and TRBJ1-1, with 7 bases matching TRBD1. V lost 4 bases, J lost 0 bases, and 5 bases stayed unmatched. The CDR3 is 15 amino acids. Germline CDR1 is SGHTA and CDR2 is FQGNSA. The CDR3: CASSSTGAMNTEAFF. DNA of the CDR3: TGTGCCAGCAGCTCCACAGGGGCGATGAACACTGAAGCTTTCTTT.

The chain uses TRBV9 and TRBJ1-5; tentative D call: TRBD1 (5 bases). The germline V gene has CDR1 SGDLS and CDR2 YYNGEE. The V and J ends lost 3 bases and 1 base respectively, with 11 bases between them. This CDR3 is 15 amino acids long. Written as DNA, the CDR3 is TGTGCCAGCAGCGCGCAGGGTCTCAGCAATCAGCCCCAGCATTTT. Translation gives CASSAQGLSNQPQHF.

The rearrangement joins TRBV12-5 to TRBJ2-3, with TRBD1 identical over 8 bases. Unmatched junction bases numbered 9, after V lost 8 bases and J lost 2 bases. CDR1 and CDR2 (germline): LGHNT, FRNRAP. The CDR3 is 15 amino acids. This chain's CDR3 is CASRLGQANTDTQYF. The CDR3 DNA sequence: TGTGCTAGTAGACTGGGACAGGCGAACACAGATACGCAGTATTTT.

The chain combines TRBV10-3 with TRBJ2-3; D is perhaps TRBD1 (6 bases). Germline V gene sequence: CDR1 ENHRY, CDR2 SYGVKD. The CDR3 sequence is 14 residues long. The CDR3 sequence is CALSQGLHTDTQYF. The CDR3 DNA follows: TGTGCACTCAGCCAGGGGCTTCACACAGATACGCAGTATTTT.

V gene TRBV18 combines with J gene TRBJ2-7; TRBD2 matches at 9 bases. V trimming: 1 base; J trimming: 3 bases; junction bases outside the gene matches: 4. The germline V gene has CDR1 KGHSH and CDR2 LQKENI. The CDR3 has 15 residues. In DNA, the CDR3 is TGTGCCAGCTCACCACAGGGGACTAGCCGCTACGAGCAGTACTTC. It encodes CASSPQGTSRYEQYF.

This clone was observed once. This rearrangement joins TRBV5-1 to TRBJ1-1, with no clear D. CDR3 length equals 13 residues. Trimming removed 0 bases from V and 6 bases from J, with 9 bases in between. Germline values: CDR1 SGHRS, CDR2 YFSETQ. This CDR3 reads CASSLVPAPEAFF. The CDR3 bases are TGCGCCAGCAGCTTGGTTCCAGCGCCTGAAGCTTTCTTT.

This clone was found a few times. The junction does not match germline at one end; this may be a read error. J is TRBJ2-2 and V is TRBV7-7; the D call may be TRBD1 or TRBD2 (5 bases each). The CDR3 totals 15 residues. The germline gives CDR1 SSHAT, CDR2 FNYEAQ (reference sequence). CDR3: CASSLGTRETGELFF. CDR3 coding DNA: TGTGCTAGCAGCTTAGGGACCAGGGAAACCGGGGAGCTGTTTTTT.

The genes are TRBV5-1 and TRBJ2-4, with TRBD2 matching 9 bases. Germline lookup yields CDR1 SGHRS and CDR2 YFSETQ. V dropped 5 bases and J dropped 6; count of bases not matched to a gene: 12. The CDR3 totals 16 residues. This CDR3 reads CASSVGAGGRGNIQYF. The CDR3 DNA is TGCGCCAGCAGTGTGGGAGCGGGGGGCCGGGGAAACATTCAGTACTTC.